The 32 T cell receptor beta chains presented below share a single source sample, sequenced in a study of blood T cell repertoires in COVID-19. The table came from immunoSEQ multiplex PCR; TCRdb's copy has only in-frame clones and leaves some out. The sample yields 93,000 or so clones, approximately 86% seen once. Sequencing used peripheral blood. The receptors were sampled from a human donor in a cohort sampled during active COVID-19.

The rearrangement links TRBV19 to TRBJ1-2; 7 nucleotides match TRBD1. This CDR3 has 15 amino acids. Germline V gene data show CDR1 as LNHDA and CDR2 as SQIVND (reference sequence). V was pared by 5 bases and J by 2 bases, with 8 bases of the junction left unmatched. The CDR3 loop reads CASSPQGIANYGYTF. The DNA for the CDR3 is TGTGCCAGTAGTCCACAGGGGATAGCGAACTATGGCTACACCTTC.

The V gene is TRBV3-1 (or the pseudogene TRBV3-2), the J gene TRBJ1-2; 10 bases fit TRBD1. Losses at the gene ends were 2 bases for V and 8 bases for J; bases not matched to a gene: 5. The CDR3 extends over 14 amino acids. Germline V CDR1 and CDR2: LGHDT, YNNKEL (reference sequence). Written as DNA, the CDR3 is TGTGCCAGCAGCCAACGCGGGACAGGGGAAGGCTACACCTTC. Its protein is CASSQRGTGEGYTF.

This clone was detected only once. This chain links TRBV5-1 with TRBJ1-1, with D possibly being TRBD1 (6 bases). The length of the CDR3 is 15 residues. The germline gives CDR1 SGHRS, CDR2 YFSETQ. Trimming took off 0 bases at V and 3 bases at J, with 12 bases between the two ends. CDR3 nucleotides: TGCGCCAGCAGCTTGGCGGGGGGCGATTACACTGAAGCTTTCTTT. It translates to CASSLAGGDYTEAFF. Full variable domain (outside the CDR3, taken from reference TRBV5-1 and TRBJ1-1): KAGVTQTPRYLIKTRGQQVTLSCSPISGHRSVSWYQQTPGQGLQFLFEYFSETQRNKGNFPGRFSGRQFSNSRSEMNVSTLELGDSALYLCASSLAGGDYTEAFFGQGTRLTVV.

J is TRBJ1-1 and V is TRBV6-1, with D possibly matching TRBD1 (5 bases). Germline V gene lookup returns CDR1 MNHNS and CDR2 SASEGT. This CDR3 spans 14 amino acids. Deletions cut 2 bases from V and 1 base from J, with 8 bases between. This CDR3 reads CASSEKTENTEAFF. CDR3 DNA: TGTGCCAGCAGTGAAAAGACAGAGAACACTGAAGCTTTCTTT.

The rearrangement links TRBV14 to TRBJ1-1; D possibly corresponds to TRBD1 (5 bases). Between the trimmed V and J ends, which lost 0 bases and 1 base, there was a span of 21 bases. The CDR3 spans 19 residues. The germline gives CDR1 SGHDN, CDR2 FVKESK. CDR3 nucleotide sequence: TGTGCCAGCAGCCAAGAAGGGGTTGGGGTTATTTGGGGGAACACTGAAGCTTTCTTT. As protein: CASSQEGVGVIWGNTEAFF.

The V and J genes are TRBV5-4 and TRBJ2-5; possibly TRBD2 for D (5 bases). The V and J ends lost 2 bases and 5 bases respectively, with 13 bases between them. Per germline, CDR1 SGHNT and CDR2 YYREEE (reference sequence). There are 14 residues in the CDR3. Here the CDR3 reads CASSFPGLRETQYF. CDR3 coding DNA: TGTGCCAGCAGCTTCCCTGGACTGAGGGAGACCCAGTACTTC.

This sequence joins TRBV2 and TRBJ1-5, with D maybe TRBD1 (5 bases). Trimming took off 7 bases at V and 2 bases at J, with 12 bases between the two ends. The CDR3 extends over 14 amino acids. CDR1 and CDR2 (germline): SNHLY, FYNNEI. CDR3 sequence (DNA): TGTGCCAGCAATGGAGGAGGGGGCAATCAGCCCCAGCATTTT. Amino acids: CASNGGGGNQPQHF.

CDR3 sequence reads: CASSKADRDQPQHF. The CDR3 nucleotides are TGTGCCAGCAGCAAAGCGGACAGAGATCAGCCCCAGCATTTT. V and J are TRBV21-1 and TRBJ1-5; TRBD1, the table's D call, was not compared with the DNA. TRBV21-1 is a pseudogene segment. The CDR3 sequence is 14 residues long.

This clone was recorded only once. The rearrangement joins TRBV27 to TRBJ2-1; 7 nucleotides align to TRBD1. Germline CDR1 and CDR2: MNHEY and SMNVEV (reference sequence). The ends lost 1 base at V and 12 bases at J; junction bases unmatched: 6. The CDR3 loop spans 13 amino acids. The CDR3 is CASSLWNRGRQFF. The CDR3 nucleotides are TGTGCCAGCAGTTTATGGAACAGGGGAAGGCAGTTCTTC.

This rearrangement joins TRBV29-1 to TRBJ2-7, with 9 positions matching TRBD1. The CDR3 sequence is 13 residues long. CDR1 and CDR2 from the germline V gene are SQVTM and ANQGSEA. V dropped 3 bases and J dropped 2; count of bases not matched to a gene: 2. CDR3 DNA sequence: TGCAGCGTTGACACAGGGGGCACCTACGAGCAGTACTTC. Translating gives CSVDTGGTYEQYF.

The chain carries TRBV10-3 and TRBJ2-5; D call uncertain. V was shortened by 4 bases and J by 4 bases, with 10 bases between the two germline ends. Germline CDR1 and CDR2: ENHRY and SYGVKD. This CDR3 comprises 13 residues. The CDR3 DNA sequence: TGTGCCATCAGTGTGCGACTCAGAGAGACCCAGTACTTC. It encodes CAISVRLRETQYF.

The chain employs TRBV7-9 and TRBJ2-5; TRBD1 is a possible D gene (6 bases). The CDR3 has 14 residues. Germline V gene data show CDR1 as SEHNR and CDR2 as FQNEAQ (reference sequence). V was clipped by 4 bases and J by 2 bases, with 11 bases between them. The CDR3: CASSSPDRQETQYF. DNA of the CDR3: TGTGCCAGCAGCTCCCCTGACAGGCAAGAGACCCAGTACTTC.

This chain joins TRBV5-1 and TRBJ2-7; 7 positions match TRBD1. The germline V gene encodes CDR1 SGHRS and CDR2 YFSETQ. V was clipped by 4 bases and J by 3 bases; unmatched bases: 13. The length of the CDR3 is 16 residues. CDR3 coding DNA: TGCGCCAGCAGCCTTGCTCTCCATGGACAGGACTACGAGCAGTACTTC. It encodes CASSLALHGQDYEQYF.

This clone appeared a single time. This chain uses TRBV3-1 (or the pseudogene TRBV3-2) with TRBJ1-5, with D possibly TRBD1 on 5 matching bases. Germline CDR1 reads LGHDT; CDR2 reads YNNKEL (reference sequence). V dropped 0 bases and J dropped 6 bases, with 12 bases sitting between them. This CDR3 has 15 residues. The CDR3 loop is CASSQESGGSQPQHF. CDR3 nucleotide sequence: TGTGCCAGCAGCCAAGAGTCGGGGGGAAGTCAGCCCCAGCATTTT.

The CDR3 DNA reads as TGTGCCAGCAGTCCGAAAATGACAGGGACGGGCGAGCAGTACTTC. Amino acid sequence: CASSPKMTGTGEQYF. The chain recombines TRBV27 with TRBJ2-7, with 7 positions matching TRBD1. Unmatched junction bases numbered 13, after V lost 5 bases and J lost 6 bases. The germline V gene encodes CDR1 MNHEY and CDR2 SMNVEV (reference sequence). This CDR3 spans 15 amino acids.

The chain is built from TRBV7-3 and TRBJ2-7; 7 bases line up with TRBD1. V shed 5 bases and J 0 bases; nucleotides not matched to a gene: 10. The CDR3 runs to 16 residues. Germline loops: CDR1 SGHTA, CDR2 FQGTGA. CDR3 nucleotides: TGTGCCAGCAGCCCTCAAAGACAGGGCCTCTCCTACGAGCAGTACTTC. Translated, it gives CASSPQRQGLSYEQYF.

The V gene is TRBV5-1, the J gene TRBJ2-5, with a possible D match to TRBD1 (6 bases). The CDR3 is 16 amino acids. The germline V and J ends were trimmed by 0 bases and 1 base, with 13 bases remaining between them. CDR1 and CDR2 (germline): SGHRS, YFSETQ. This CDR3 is CASSLVLRDTQETQYF. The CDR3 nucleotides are TGCGCCAGCAGCTTGGTACTTCGGGACACCCAAGAGACCCAGTACTTC.

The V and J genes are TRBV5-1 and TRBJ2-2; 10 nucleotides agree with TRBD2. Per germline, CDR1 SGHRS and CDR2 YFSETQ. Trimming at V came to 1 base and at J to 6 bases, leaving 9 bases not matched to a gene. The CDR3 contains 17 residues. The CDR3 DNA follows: TGCGCCAGCAGCTTGCGCAGCAGCGGGGGGGCCTCCGGGGAGCTGTTTTTT. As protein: CASSLRSSGGASGELFF. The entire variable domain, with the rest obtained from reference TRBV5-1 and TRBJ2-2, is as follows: KAGVTQTPRYLIKTRGQQVTLSCSPISGHRSVSWYQQTPGQGLQFLFEYFSETQRNKGNFPGRFSGRQFSNSRSEMNVSTLELGDSALYLCASSLRSSGGASGELFFGEGSRLTVL.

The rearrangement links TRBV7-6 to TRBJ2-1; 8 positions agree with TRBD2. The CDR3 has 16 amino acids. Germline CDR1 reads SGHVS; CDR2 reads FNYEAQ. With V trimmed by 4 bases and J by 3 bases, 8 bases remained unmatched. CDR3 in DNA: TGTGCCAGCAGCTGGGGCGGGAGGCGACACTACAATGAGCAGTTCTTC. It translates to CASSWGGRRHYNEQFF.

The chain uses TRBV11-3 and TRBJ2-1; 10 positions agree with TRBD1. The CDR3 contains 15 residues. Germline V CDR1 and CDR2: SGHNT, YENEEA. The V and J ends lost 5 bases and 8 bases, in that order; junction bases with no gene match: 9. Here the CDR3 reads CASSPPGQGYYEQFF. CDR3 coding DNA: TGTGCCAGCAGCCCGCCGGGACAGGGGTACTATGAGCAGTTCTTC.

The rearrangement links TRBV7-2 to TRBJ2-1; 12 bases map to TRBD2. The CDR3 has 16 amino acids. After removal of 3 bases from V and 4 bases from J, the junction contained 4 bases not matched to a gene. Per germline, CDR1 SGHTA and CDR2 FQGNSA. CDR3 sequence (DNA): TGTGCCAGCAGCTTGGGGCTAGCGGGGGGGTACAATGAGCAGTTCTTC. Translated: CASSLGLAGGYNEQFF. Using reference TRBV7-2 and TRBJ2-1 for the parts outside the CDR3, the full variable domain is GAGVSQSPSNKVTEKGKDVELRCDPISGHTALYWYRQSLGQGLEFLIYFQGNSAPDKSGLPSDRFSAERTGGSVSTLTIQRTQQEDSAVYLCASSLGLAGGYNEQFFGPGTRLTVL.

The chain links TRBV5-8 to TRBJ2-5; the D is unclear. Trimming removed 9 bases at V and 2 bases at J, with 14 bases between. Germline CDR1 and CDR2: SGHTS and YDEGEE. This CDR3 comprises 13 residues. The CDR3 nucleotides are TGTGCCATCTCCATGAGGCCACAAGAGACCCAGTACTTC. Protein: CAISMRPQETQYF.

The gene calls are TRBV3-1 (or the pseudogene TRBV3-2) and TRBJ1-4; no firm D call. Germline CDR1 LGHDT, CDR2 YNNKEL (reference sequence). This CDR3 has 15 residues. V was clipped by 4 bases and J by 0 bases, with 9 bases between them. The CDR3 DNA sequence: TGTGCCAGCAGCCCACGGCGGACAACTAATGAAAAACTGTTTTTT. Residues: CASSPRRTTNEKLFF.

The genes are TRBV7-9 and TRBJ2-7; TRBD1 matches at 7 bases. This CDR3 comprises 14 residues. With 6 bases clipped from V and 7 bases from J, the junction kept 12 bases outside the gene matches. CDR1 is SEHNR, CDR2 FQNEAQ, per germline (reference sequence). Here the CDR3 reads CASRSTGTALEQYF. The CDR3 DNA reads TGTGCCAGCAGATCGACCGGGACAGCGCTAGAGCAGTACTTC.

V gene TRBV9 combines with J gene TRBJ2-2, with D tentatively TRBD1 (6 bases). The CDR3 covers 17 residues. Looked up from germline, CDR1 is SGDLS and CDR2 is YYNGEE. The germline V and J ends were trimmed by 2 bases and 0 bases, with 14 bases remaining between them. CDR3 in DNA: TGTGCCAGCAGCGTCTCATCCGGGACATCGAACACCGGGGAGCTGTTTTTT. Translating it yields CASSVSSGTSNTGELFF.

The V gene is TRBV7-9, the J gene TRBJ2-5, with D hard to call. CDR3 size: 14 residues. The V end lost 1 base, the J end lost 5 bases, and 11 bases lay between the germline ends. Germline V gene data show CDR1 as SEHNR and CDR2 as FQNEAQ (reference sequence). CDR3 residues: CASSLGAGEETQYF. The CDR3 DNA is TGTGCCAGCAGCTTAGGGGCCGGCGAGGAGACCCAGTACTTC.

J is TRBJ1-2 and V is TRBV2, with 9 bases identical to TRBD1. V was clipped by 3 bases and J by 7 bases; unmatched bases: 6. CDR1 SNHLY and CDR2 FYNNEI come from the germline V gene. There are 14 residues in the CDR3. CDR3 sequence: CASSEDRGRPGYTF. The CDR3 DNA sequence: TGTGCCAGCAGTGAGGACAGGGGTCGACCTGGCTACACCTTC.

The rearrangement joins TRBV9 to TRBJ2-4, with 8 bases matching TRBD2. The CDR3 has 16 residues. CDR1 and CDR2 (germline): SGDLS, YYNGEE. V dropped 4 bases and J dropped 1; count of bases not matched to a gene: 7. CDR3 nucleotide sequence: TGTGCCAGCAGCCAGGGGACTAGTTCGGCCAAAAACATTCAGTACTTC. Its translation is CASSQGTSSAKNIQYF.

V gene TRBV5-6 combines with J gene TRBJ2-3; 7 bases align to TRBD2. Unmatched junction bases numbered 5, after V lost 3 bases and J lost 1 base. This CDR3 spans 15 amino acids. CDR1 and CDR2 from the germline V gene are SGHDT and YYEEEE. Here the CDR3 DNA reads TGTGCCAGCAGCTCCGGGGGGAGGGGCACAGATACGCAGTATTTT. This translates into CASSSGGRGTDTQYF.

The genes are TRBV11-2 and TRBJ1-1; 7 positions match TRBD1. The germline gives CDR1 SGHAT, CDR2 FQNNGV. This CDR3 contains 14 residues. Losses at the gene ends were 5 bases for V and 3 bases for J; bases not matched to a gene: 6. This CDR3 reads CASSPRTGYTEAFF. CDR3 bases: TGTGCCAGCAGCCCCCGGACAGGCTACACTGAAGCTTTCTTT.

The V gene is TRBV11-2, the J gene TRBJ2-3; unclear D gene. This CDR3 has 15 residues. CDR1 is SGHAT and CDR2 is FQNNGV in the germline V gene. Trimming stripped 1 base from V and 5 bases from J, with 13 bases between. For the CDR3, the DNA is TGTGCCAGCAGCTTAGTTCCTAGAGCCGGAGATACGCAGTATTTT. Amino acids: CASSLVPRAGDTQYF.

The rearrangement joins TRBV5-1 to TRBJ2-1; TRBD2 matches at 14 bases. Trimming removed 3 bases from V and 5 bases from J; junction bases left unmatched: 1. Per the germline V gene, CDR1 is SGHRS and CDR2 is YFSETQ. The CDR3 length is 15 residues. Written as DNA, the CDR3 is TGCGCCAGCAGCTCGGGACTAGCGGGGGACAATGAGCAGTTCTTC. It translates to CASSSGLAGDNEQFF.